What follows are 22 T cell receptor beta chains derived from one specimen sequenced in a study of cytomegalovirus exposure and HLA in healthy donors. Measured with immunoSEQ multiplex PCR; TCRdb has only the in-frame clones, and not every one. The sample carries some 76,000 clones, over 90% recorded once. Sequenced input: PBMCs. These receptors all come from a woman between 18 and 30 years old in good health and CMV-seronegative.

V gene TRBV4-2 combines with J gene TRBJ1-2; 11 nucleotides align to TRBD1. Per germline, CDR1 LGHNA and CDR2 YNFKEQ. There are 15 residues in the CDR3. Losses at the gene ends were 2 bases for V and 6 bases for J; bases not matched to a gene: 5. The CDR3 is CASSQRTGGVDGYTF. CDR3 DNA: TGTGCCAGCAGCCAAAGGACAGGGGGCGTAGATGGCTACACCTTC.

V gene TRBV10-1 combines with J gene TRBJ2-7; no definite D call. Trimming left V 7 bases short and J 3 bases short, with 19 bases between. Germline assignment: CDR1 WNHNN and CDR2 SYGVQD (reference sequence). There are 15 residues in the CDR3. Written as DNA, the CDR3 is TGCGCCAGCAAGAGAGTAATGGTTCGGAGCTACGAGCAGTACTTC. Translating gives CASKRVMVRSYEQYF.

The CDR3 coding sequence is TGTGCCAGCAGGGTTAGCGGGAGTGAGACCCAGTACTTC. It encodes CASRVSGSETQYF. The chain recombines TRBV13 with TRBJ2-5; the match to TRBD2 covers 9 bases. CDR1 and CDR2 (germline): PRHDT, FYEKMQ (reference sequence). V was pared by 6 bases and J by 5 bases, with 4 bases of the junction left unmatched. The CDR3 runs 13 residues.

In its sample, this clone was seen once. The V call is TRBV6-4, the J call TRBJ2-3; TRBD2 aligns across 14 bases. Germline loops: CDR1 MRHNA, CDR2 SNTAGT. The junction had 6 bases not matched to a gene; V was cut back by 6 bases and J by 4 bases. The CDR3 is made up of 16 amino acids. CDR3 amino acids: CASSRGTSGGADTQYF. In DNA form, the CDR3 reads TGTGCCAGCAGCCGAGGGACTAGCGGGGGTGCAGATACGCAGTATTTT.

CDR3 in amino acids: CASSLADSSKVAFF. CDR3 nucleotide sequence: TGCGCCAGCAGCTTGGCCGACAGTTCAAAAGTAGCTTTCTTT. The gene calls are TRBV5-1 and TRBJ1-1; D perhaps matches TRBD1 (5 bases). The CDR3 is made up of 14 amino acids. Looked up from germline, CDR1 is SGHRS and CDR2 is YFSETQ. Between the trimmed V and J ends, which lost 0 bases and 10 bases, there was a span of 16 bases.

The chain employs TRBV10-2 and TRBJ1-1, with D possibly being TRBD1 (6 bases). Trimming took off 6 bases at V and 2 bases at J, with 10 bases between the two ends. The CDR3 sequence is 13 residues long. CDR1 is WSHSY, CDR2 SAAADI, per germline. The CDR3 reads CASRGQVNTEAFF. The CDR3 DNA is TGCGCCAGCAGGGGACAAGTCAACACTGAAGCTTTCTTT.

The CDR3 DNA sequence: TGTGCCAGCAGTAAGCTAGCGGGCCGCCCTATCCCCGGGGAGCTGTTTTTT. It specifies CASSKLAGRPIPGELFF. The rearrangement joins TRBV27 to TRBJ2-2; TRBD2 matches 8 bases. This CDR3 has 17 residues. CDR1 is MNHEY, CDR2 SMNVEV, per germline (reference sequence). The V and J ends lost 5 bases and 6 bases, in that order; junction bases with no gene match: 14.

This clone was picked up a small number of times. The rearrangement joins TRBV4-1 to TRBJ2-7, with D perhaps TRBD2 (5 bases). Germline CDR1 MGHRA, CDR2 YSYEKL. Trimming removed 4 bases at V and 3 bases at J, with 13 bases between. The CDR3 consists of 14 residues. The CDR3 reads CASSPSSEHYEQYF. The CDR3 DNA reads as TGCGCCAGCAGCCCTAGTAGCGAACACTACGAGCAGTACTTC.

The chain is built from TRBV14 and TRBJ2-1; D may be TRBD2 (6 bases). The CDR3 has 14 residues. Germline lookup yields CDR1 SGHDN and CDR2 FVKESK. Trimming cost V 4 bases and J 8 bases, with 15 bases left between them. The CDR3 coding sequence is TGTGCCAGCAGCCCCCTTCGAGGGGACTATGAGCAGTTCTTC. It translates to CASSPLRGDYEQFF. The entire variable domain, with the rest obtained from reference TRBV14 and TRBJ2-1, is as follows: EAGVTQFPSHSVIEKGQTVTLRCDPISGHDNLYWYRRVMGKEIKFLLHFVKESKQDESGMPNNRFLAERTGGTYSTLKVQPAELEDSGVYFCASSPLRGDYEQFFGPGTRLTVL.

The chain links TRBV6-4 to TRBJ1-2; 10 bases agree with TRBD1. Germline V gives CDR1 MRHNA, CDR2 SNTAGT. The CDR3 covers 14 residues. V lost 7 bases to trimming and J lost 7 bases; unmatched junction nucleotides: 9. CDR3 DNA: TGTGCCAGCACCGATGACAGGGGGCGCTCTGGCTACACCTTC. As protein: CASTDDRGRSGYTF.

The gene calls are TRBV29-1 and TRBJ2-7; TRBD2 is a possible D gene (6 bases). The V and J ends lost 1 base and 2 bases respectively, with 18 bases between them. Germline V gene lookup returns CDR1 SQVTM and CDR2 ANQGSEA. The CDR3 consists of 16 residues. The DNA for the CDR3 is TGCAGCGTTGAAGGGGTCCCGGGACTCCTCGCCTACGAGCAGTACTTC. Translating gives CSVEGVPGLLAYEQYF.

The chain is built from TRBV2 and TRBJ2-1, with D possibly being TRBD1 (5 bases). The CDR3 sequence is 14 residues long. Germline V gene lookup returns CDR1 SNHLY and CDR2 FYNNEI. Between the trimmed V and J ends, which lost 4 bases and 7 bases, there was a span of 14 bases. CDR3 in DNA: TGTGCCAGCAGTGGTATGGCAGGGCGGAATGAGCAGTTCTTC. This sequence encodes CASSGMAGRNEQFF.

The rearrangement uses TRBV11-2 and TRBJ2-7; 10 bases map to TRBD1. V dropped 5 bases and J dropped 5; count of bases not matched to a gene: 9. The germline gives CDR1 SGHAT, CDR2 FQNNGV. This CDR3 spans 15 amino acids. The CDR3 protein is CASSPWGQGIDEQYF. CDR3 DNA: TGTGCCAGCAGCCCGTGGGGACAGGGGATCGACGAGCAGTACTTC. The entire variable domain, with the rest obtained from reference TRBV11-2 and TRBJ2-7, is as follows: EAGVAQSPRYKIIEKRQSVAFWCNPISGHATLYWYQQILGQGPKLLIQFQNNGVVDDSQLPKDRFSAERLKGVDSTLKIQPAKLEDSAVYLCASSPWGQGIDEQYFGPGTRLTVT.

The V gene is TRBV27, the J gene TRBJ2-2, with no clear D. Germline assignment: CDR1 MNHEY and CDR2 SMNVEV (reference sequence). Trimming pared 6 bases from V and 1 base from J, leaving 15 bases between. The CDR3 extends over 16 amino acids. The CDR3 nucleotides read TGTGCCAGCAGCTTAGCTAGAGCAGTGAACACCGGGGAGCTGTTTTTT. Translating gives CASSLARAVNTGELFF.

This clone was observed once. The V call is TRBV7-8, the J call TRBJ1-5, with D tentatively TRBD1 (5 bases). The CDR3 length is 16 residues. Deletions cut 1 base from V and 8 bases from J, with 18 bases between. Germline assignment: CDR1 SGHVS and CDR2 FQNEAQ. The CDR3, as DNA: TGTGCCAGCAGCTTAGATGTACAGGTCCCTGGGGAGCCCCAGCATTTT. It is translated as CASSLDVQVPGEPQHF.

This clone was counted a few times. This chain connects TRBV5-3 to TRBJ2-3; TRBD2 agrees at 10 bases. TRBV5-3 qualifies as an ORF whose function is uncertain. This CDR3 contains 15 residues. V was pared by 4 bases and J by 4 bases, with 6 bases of the junction left unmatched. CDR3 sequence (DNA): TGTGCCAGAAGCCTAGCGGGAGAACACGCAGATACGCAGTATTTT. It specifies CARSLAGEHADTQYF.

The sample holds one count of this clone. The chain uses TRBV28 and TRBJ2-7; 7 nucleotides line up with TRBD1. The V segment lost 4 bases and the J segment 2 bases; nucleotides outside the gene matches: 8. The CDR3 is made up of 15 amino acids. CDR1 and CDR2 from the germline V gene are MDHEN and SYDVKM. The CDR3 is CASSSTRTGAYEQYF. The CDR3 region has the DNA TGTGCCAGCAGTTCCACCCGGACAGGTGCCTACGAGCAGTACTTC.

The rearrangement uses TRBV7-9 and TRBJ2-3; 13 bases fit TRBD2. The CDR3 extends over 15 amino acids. CDR1 is SEHNR, CDR2 FQNEAQ, per germline (reference sequence). V shed 5 bases and J 7 bases; nucleotides not matched to a gene: 6. Here the CDR3 reads CASSPLAGGPNTQYF. The CDR3 bases are TGTGCCAGCAGCCCACTAGCGGGAGGGCCCAATACGCAGTATTTT.

This sequence joins TRBV9 and TRBJ2-2; 9 nucleotides line up with TRBD1. The CDR3 covers 16 residues. Germline V gives CDR1 SGDLS, CDR2 YYNGEE. With V trimmed by 4 bases and J by 7 bases, 11 bases remained unmatched. The DNA of the CDR3 is TGTGCCAGCAGCCGTTCCGGGACAGGGATCCACGGGGAGCTGTTTTTT. As protein: CASSRSGTGIHGELFF.

This CDR3 reads CASSLDSIYEQYF. The DNA for the CDR3 is TGTGCCAGCAGCCTAGACAGCATCTACGAGCAGTACTTC. This chain connects TRBV7-2 to TRBJ2-7, with D tentatively TRBD1 (5 bases). The CDR3 covers 13 residues. Trimming removed 5 bases at V and 3 bases at J, with 11 bases between. Germline lookup yields CDR1 SGHTA and CDR2 FQGNSA.

The chain uses TRBV12-5 and TRBJ2-3; D gene uncertain. CDR1 is LGHNT and CDR2 is FRNRAP in the germline V gene. This CDR3 comprises 11 residues. V was pared by 5 bases and J by 5 bases, with 5 bases between. CDR3 coding DNA: TGTGCTAGTGGTACCAGAGATACGCAGTATTTT. Amino acids: CASGTRDTQYF.

The chain combines TRBV7-2 with TRBJ1-2; weak D call: TRBD1 (5 bases). V dropped 5 bases and J dropped 3 bases, with 13 bases sitting between them. The CDR3 spans 14 residues. Germline values: CDR1 SGHTA, CDR2 FQGNSA. The CDR3 loop reads CASSASRGDYGYTF. The DNA of the CDR3 is TGTGCCAGCAGCGCCTCTCGGGGGGACTATGGCTACACCTTC.